What follows is one T cell receptor (beta chain) and its context. The antigen remains unidentified. This sample is part of a study of monozygotic twins with inflammatory bowel disease. Study-level points and caveats: Lower TCRbeta diversity (inverse Simpson) was seen in IBD patients than in healthy co-twins.

UMIs that included a 6-nucleotide sample barcode were added by template switching, which took place during cDNA synthesis. From its re-call of the 5' RACE reads, TCRdb lists each CDR3 protein once, without DNA. Its listing shows about 140,000 distinct CDR3 sequences. The germline gives CDR1 LNHNV, CDR2 YYDKDF (reference sequence). The CDR3 has 15 amino acids. The source is a human donor with ulcerative colitis or Crohn's disease, or a healthy co-twin of an affected twin (not recorded which). This chain joins TRBV15 and TRBJ1-4; with no DNA, the TCRdb D assignment of TRBD1 cannot be verified. Sequenced sample: blood. The CDR3 sequence: CATGRVRRANEKLFF.